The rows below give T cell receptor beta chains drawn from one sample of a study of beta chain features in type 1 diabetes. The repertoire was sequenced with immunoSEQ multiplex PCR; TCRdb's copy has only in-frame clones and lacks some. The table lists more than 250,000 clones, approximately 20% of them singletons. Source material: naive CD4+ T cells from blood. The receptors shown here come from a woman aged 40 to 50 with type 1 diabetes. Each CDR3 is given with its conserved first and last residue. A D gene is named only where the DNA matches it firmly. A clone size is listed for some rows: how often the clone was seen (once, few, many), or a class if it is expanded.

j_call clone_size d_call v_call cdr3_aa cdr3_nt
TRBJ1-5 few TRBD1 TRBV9 CASSISDRENQPQHF TGTGCCAGCAGCATTAGCGACAGGGAAAATCAGCCCCAGCATTTT
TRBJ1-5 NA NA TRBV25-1 CASSPEEDQPQHF TGTGCCAGCTCCCCGGAGGAGGATCAGCCCCAGCATTTT
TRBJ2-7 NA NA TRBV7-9 CASSLEGFEQYF TGTGCCAGCAGCTTAGAGGGGTTCGAGCAGTACTTC
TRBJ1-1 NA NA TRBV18 CASSPGSGETEAFF TGTGCCAGCTCACCGGGTTCAGGGGAGACTGAAGCTTTCTTT
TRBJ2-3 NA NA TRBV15 CATSSHLNTDTQYF TGTGCCACCAGCAGTCACCTAAACACAGATACGCAGTATTTT
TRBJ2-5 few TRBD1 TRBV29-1 CSDTTGEETQYF TGCAGCGACACGACAGGGGAAGAGACCCAGTACTTC
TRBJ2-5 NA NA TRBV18 CASSPPFPAETQYF TGTGCCAGCTCACCACCGTTCCCAGCGGAGACCCAGTACTTC
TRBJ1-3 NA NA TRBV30 CAWSVLQFSGNTIYF TGTGCCTGGAGTGTTTTGCAGTTCTCTGGAAACACCATATATTTT
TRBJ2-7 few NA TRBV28 CASSLSGADPTGQYF TGTGCCAGCAGTTTAAGTGGTGCGGACCCTACAGGGCAGTACTTC
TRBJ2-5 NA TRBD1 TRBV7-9 CASSLGQGVEETQYF TGTGCCAGCAGCTTAGGACAGGGAGTAGAAGAGACCCAGTACTTC
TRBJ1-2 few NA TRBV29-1 CSVVAGERGGYTF TGCAGCGTTGTGGCAGGGGAGAGGGGTGGCTACACCTTC
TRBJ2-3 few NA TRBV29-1 CSVSFLADTQYF TGCAGCGTTAGTTTTCTAGCGGATACGCAGTATTTT
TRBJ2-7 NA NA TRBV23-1 CASSQCLTSYEQYF TGCGCCAGCAGTCAATGTCTTACATCCTACGAGCAGTACTTC
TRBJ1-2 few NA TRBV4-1 CASSQDAIVYGYTF TGCGCCAGCAGCCAAGATGCGATCGTCTATGGCTACACCTTC
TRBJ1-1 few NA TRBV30 CAWSVLGLYTEAFF TGTGCCTGGAGTGTACTCGGTCTTTACACTGAAGCTTTCTTT
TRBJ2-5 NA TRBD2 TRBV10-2 CASSPRGGGQETQYF TGCGCCAGCAGTCCCCGCGGGGGAGGCCAAGAGACCCAGTACTTC
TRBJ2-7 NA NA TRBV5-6 CASSSSPTSYEQYF TGTGCCAGCAGTTCGAGTCCAACCTCGTACGAGCAGTACTTC
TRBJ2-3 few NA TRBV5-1 CASSDYTDTQYF TGCGCCAGCAGCGACTACACAGATACGCAGTATTTT
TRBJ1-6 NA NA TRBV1 CTSSPTVSGTDNSPLHF TGCACCAGCAGCCCCACAGTTTCCGGGACAGATAATTCACCCCTCCACTTT
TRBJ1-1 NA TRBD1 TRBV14 CASSQTGAVTEAFF TGTGCCAGCAGCCAAACAGGGGCGGTCACTGAAGCTTTCTTT
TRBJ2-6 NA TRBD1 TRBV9 CASSLDRETGANVLTF TGTGCCAGCAGCTTGGACAGGGAAACTGGGGCCAACGTCCTGACTTTC
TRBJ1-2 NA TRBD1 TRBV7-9 CASSTTGASYGYTF TGTGCCAGCAGCACAACAGGGGCCAGCTATGGCTACACCTTC
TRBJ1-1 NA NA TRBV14 CASSRAGGTEAFF TGTGCCAGCAGCCGAGCGGGGGGCACTGAAGCTTTCTTT
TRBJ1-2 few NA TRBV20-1 CSARPRGGYTF TGCAGTGCTAGGCCGCGGGGCGGCTACACCTTC
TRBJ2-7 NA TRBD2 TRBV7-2 CASSLMLTSGPHEQYF TGTGCCAGCAGCTTAATGTTAACTAGCGGGCCCCACGAGCAGTACTTC
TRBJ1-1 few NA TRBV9 CASSVDRSTEAFF TGTGCCAGCAGCGTAGATCGCAGCACTGAAGCTTTCTTT
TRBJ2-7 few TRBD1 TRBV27 CASSSEGARNYEQYF TGTGCCAGCAGTTCCGAGGGGGCACGTAACTACGAGCAGTACTTC
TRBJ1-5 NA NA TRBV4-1 CASSQDQQDQPQHF TGCGCCAGCAGCCAAGATCAACAGGATCAGCCCCAGCATTTT
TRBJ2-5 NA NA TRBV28 CASSLRDQETQYF TGTGCCAGCAGTTTACGGGACCAAGAGACCCAGTACTTC
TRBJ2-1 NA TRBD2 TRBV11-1 CASNQAGSYNEQFF TGTGCCAGCAACCAAGCGGGATCGTACAATGAGCAGTTCTTC
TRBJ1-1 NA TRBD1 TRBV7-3 CASSPRTGGGTEAFF TGTGCCAGCAGCCCCCGGACAGGAGGGGGGACTGAAGCTTTCTTT
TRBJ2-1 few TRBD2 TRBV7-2 CASRVGGSYNEQFF TGTGCCAGCAGAGTGGGAGGGTCCTACAATGAGCAGTTCTTC
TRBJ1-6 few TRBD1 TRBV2 CASRVPGQGTAGSSYNSPLHF TGTGCCAGCAGGGTCCCGGGACAGGGGACCGCGGGTAGCTCCTATAATTCACCCCTCCACTTT
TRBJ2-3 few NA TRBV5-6 CASSLGDWAGPDTQYF TGTGCCAGCAGCTTGGGGGACTGGGCTGGCCCAGATACGCAGTATTTT
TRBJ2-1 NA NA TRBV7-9 CASSLGERRNEQFF TGTGCCAGCAGCTTAGGGGAGCGGAGGAATGAGCAGTTCTTC
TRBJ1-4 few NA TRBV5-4 CASSLEEEKLFF TGTGCCAGCAGTTTAGAGGAAGAAAAACTGTTTTTT
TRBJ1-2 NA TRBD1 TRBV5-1 CASSLGDREGYGYTF TGCGCCAGCAGCTTGGGGGACAGGGAAGGCTATGGCTACACCTTC
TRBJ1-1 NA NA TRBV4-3 CASSQDRNTEAFF TGCGCCAGCAGCCAAGATAGGAACACTGAAGCTTTCTTT
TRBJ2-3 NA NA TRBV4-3 CASSQELTDTQYF TGCGCCAGCAGCCAAGAACTCACAGATACGCAGTATTTT
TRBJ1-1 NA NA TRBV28 CASSLGGGNTEAFF TGTGCCAGCAGTTTGGGGGGTGGAAACACTGAAGCTTTCTTT
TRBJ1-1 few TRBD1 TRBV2 CASSWTGNTEAFF TGTGCCAGCAGTTGGACAGGGAACACTGAAGCTTTCTTT
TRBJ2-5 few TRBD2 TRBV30 CAWSPGLAGRETQYF TGTGCCTGGAGTCCGGGACTAGCGGGAAGAGAGACCCAGTACTTC
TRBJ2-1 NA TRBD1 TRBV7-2 CASSSRGHEQFF TGTGCCAGCAGCTCGAGGGGGCATGAGCAGTTCTTC
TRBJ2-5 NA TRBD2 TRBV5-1 CASSIDPGLVGTQYF TGCGCCAGCAGCATAGATCCGGGACTAGTAGGAACCCAGTACTTC
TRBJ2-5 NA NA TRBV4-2 CASSPKGQGETQYF TGTGCCAGCAGTCCCAAGGGGCAGGGGGAGACCCAGTACTTC
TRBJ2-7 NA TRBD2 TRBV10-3 CAISGGTSGTYEQYF TGTGCCATCAGTGGAGGGACTAGCGGGACCTACGAGCAGTACTTC
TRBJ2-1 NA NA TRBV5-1 CASSRRLTSYNEQFF TGCGCCAGCAGCAGGAGACTAACCTCCTACAATGAGCAGTTCTTC
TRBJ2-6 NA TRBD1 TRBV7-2 CASRWDRWTGANVLTF TGTGCCAGCAGGTGGGACAGGTGGACTGGGGCCAACGTCCTGACTTTC
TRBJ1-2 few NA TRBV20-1 CSASDRGDHTF TGCAGTGCTAGCGACCGGGGGGACCACACCTTC
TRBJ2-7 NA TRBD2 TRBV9 CASSVGLAQFEQYF TGTGCCAGCAGCGTAGGACTAGCGCAATTCGAGCAGTACTTC
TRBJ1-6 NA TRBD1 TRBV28 CASRPGQSNSPLHF TGTGCCAGCAGGCCGGGACAGAGTAATTCACCCCTCCACTTT
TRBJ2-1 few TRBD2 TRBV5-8 CASTSQVSGRMEQFF TGTGCCAGCACCTCCCAGGTTAGCGGGAGGATGGAGCAGTTCTTC
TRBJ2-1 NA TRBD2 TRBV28 CASSRGGYNEQFF TGTGCCAGCAGCCGCGGGGGTTACAATGAGCAGTTCTTC
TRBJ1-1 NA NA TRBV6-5 CASSYGGSTEAFF TGTGCCAGCAGTTACGGTGGGAGCACTGAAGCTTTCTTT
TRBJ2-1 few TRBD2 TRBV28 CASSGTSGGSYNEQFF TGTGCCAGCAGCGGGACTAGCGGGGGGTCCTACAATGAGCAGTTCTTC
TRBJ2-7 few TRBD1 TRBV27 CASSKGQAVGEQYF TGTGCCAGCAGTAAGGGACAGGCGGTAGGGGAGCAGTACTTC
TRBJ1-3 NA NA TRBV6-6 CASSYSGGGPGNTIYF TGTGCCAGCAGTTATTCGGGAGGGGGACCTGGAAACACCATATATTTT